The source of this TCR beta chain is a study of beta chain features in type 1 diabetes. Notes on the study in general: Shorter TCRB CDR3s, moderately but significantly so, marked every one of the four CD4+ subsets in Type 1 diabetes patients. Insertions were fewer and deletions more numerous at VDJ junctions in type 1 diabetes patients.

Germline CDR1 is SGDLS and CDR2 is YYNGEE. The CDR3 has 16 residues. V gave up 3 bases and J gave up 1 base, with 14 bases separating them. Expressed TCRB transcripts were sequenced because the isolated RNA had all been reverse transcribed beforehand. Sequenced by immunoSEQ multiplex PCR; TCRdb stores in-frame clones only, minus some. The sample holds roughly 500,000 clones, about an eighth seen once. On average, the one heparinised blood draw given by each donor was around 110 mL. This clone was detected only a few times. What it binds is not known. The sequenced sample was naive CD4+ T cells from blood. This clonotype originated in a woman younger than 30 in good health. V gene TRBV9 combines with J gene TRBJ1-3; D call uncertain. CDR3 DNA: TGTGCCAGCAGCGCCCTGTTAGGTGGTTCTGGAAACACCATATATTTT. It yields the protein CASSALLGGSGNTIYF.